The rows below give T cell receptor beta chains drawn from one sample of a study of shared clonotypes between healthy human individuals. Sequencing used immunoSEQ multiplex PCR; TCRdb keeps in-frame clones, though not all of them. The data show over 2 million clones, with approximately 90% seen just once and approximately 0.4% held by the top ten. Sequencing was done on a sample of naive CD4+ T cells from PBMCs. These receptor sequences come from a man younger than 35 in good health. Some clones in this sample may be carry-over from other donors' samples. CDR3s include the opening cysteine and the closing phenylalanine or tryptophan. Fields, in order: V gene, CDR3 protein.

v_call: TRBV7-2; cdr3_aa: CASSPGTTPMNTEAFF
v_call: TRBV9; cdr3_aa: CASSPQTGSHYGYTF
v_call: TRBV7-8; cdr3_aa: CASSASTDTQYF
v_call: TRBV10-1; cdr3_aa: CASSVTTNTGELFF
v_call: TRBV9; cdr3_aa: CASSVGGRTDTQYF
v_call: TRBV19; cdr3_aa: CASITSSGVNQPQHF
v_call: TRBV2; cdr3_aa: CANKRGERADTQYF
v_call: TRBV5-1; cdr3_aa: CASSHRQRSYEQYF
v_call: TRBV27; cdr3_aa: CASSIPTSGNYEQFF
v_call: TRBV30; cdr3_aa: CAWSPQADTQYF
v_call: TRBV10-3; cdr3_aa: CAITEQGRWPEAFF
v_call: TRBV7-9; cdr3_aa: CASSFQGPANEKLFF
v_call: TRBV5-1; cdr3_aa: CASSLEGAGELFF
v_call: TRBV2; cdr3_aa: CASSGQGTTEAFF
v_call: TRBV27; cdr3_aa: CASSLRGQSPNSYTF
v_call: TRBV4-2; cdr3_aa: CASSRLLLPGDSETGWTEAFF
v_call: TRBV30; cdr3_aa: CAWSVQTTGNTIYF
v_call: TRBV5-1; cdr3_aa: CASSEGQGVQPQHF
v_call: TRBV7-8; cdr3_aa: CASSQRPAGGRRNTEAFF
v_call: TRBV28; cdr3_aa: CASGGRGLETQYF
v_call: TRBV11-3; cdr3_aa: CASSPGTSGGPETQYF
v_call: TRBV28; cdr3_aa: CASSLAGTGGTYEQYF
v_call: TRBV7-3; cdr3_aa: CASSLRPDLQNTGELFF
v_call: TRBV4-3; cdr3_aa: CASSQTLGQIYGYTF
v_call: TRBV6-1; cdr3_aa: CASSELGLAGGTSTDTQYF
v_call: TRBV7-2; cdr3_aa: CASSLATGGTYEQYF
v_call: TRBV29-1; cdr3_aa: CSVPGQNYGYTF
v_call: TRBV7-9; cdr3_aa: CASSLGQLDYNEQFF
v_call: TRBV2; cdr3_aa: CASSGQGATGELFF
v_call: TRBV28; cdr3_aa: CASSPRNLAGLAYEQYF
v_call: TRBV27; cdr3_aa: CASNIYSVPSGELFF
v_call: TRBV28; cdr3_aa: CASSLGLAGEWGSSYNEQFF
v_call: TRBV25-1; cdr3_aa: CASSEPGLGGDEQFF
v_call: TRBV7-9; cdr3_aa: CASSLGQLNEKLFF
v_call: TRBV6-1; cdr3_aa: CASSEAGQLYGYTF
v_call: TRBV5-4; cdr3_aa: CASSPVKDRGHSNQPQHF
v_call: TRBV28; cdr3_aa: CASSLPLGAGQYF
v_call: TRBV9; cdr3_aa: CASSVDGNSGNTIYF
v_call: TRBV6-1; cdr3_aa: CASSERGQVYGYTF
v_call: TRBV6-7; cdr3_aa: CASSSTDFNEQFF
v_call: TRBV2; cdr3_aa: CASSEFLGGYGYTF
v_call: TRBV5-1; cdr3_aa: CASRAETSVHEQFF
v_call: TRBV2; cdr3_aa: CASSDSYTGELFF
v_call: TRBV10-3; cdr3_aa: CAIRAGTGYNEKLFF
v_call: TRBV5-1; cdr3_aa: CASSFRPGGAGTPMGTEAFF
v_call: TRBV28; cdr3_aa: CASSLPGQGGNEKLFF